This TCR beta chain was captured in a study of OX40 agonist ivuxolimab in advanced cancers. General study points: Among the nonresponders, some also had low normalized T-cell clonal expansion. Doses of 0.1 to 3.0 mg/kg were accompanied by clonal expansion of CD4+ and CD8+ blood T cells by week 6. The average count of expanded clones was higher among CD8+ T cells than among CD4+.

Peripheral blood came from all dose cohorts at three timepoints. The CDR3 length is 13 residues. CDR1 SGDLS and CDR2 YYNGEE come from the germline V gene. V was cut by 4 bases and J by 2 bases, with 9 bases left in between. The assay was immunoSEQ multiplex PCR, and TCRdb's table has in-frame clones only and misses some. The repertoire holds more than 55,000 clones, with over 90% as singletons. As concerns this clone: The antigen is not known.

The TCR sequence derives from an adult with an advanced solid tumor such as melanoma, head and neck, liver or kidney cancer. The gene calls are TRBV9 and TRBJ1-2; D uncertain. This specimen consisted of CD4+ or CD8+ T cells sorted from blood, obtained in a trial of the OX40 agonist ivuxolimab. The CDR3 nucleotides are TGTGCCAGCAGCCCCCCAGCAAACTATGGCTACACCTTC. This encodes CASSPPANYGYTF. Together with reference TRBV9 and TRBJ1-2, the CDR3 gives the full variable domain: DSGVTQTPKHLITATGQRVTLRCSPRSGDLSVYWYQQSLDQGLQFLIQYYNGEERAKGNILERFSAQQFPDLHSELNLSSLELGDSALYFCASSPPANYGYTFGSGTRLTVV.